A single sample is the source of the 5 T cell receptor beta chains below, sequenced in a study of spatial heterogeneity in lung cancer. One entry per CDR3 protein results from TCRdb running MiXCR on the 5' RACE reads. The sample lists 40,000 to 45,000 distinct CDR3 sequences, approximately 13% occurring once. Documented time point: sample taken at primary tumor resection. The sample was PBMCs, taken at surgery. The receptor set was obtained from a male donor with early-stage non-small cell lung cancer.

This clonotype was seen a handful of times. V usage is TRBV20-1 and J usage is TRBJ1-3; 8 bases are a match to TRBD1. With V trimmed by 6 bases and J by 0 bases, 4 bases remained unmatched. The germline V gene encodes CDR1 DFQATT and CDR2 SNEGSKA (reference sequence). This CDR3 has 14 amino acids. The DNA of the CDR3 is TGCAGTGCCCGTCAGGGGGCCTCTGGAAACACCATATATTTT. Translating gives CSARQGASGNTIYF.

Ten or more counts support this clonotype. The chain is built from TRBV4-3 and TRBJ2-7; D unclear. The germline V gene has CDR1 LGHNA and CDR2 YSLEER. The V end lost 0 bases, the J end lost 0 bases, and 15 bases lay between the germline ends. The CDR3 consists of 17 residues. CDR3 coding DNA: TGCGCCAGCAGCCAAGAATTATGGTCCTCGAGCTCCTACGAGCAGTACTTC. Translating it yields CASSQELWSSSSYEQYF.

This rearrangement joins TRBV29-1 to TRBJ2-7, with D possibly matching TRBD2 (6 bases). Germline assignment: CDR1 SQVTM and CDR2 ANQGSEA. This CDR3 comprises 12 residues. The V end lost 6 bases, the J end lost 5 bases, and 14 bases lay between the germline ends. The CDR3 loop is CSVGTLVDEQYF. CDR3 nucleotide sequence: TGCAGCGTCGGGACTCTGGTCGACGAGCAGTACTTC.

This clonotype was seen many times. The chain links TRBV7-8 to TRBJ2-5; TRBD2 is a possible D gene (6 bases). Germline V gene data show CDR1 as SGHVS and CDR2 as FQNEAQ. The V and J ends lost 5 bases and 2 bases respectively, with 18 bases between them. This CDR3 is built from 16 residues. The CDR3 here is CASSPLSGEQQETQYF. DNA for the CDR3: TGTGCCAGCAGCCCCCTGTCGGGGGAACAACAAGAGACCCAGTACTTC. Combining the CDR3 with reference TRBV7-8 and TRBJ2-5 gives the whole variable domain GAGVSQSPRYKVAKRGQDVALRCDPISGHVSLFWYQQALGQGPEFLTYFQNEAQLDKSGLPSDRFFAERPEGSVSTLKIQRTQQEDSAVYLCASSPLSGEQQETQYFGPGTRLLVL.

The J gene is TRBJ2-3, the V gene TRBV5-1, with D tentatively TRBD1 (6 bases). Trimming removed 4 bases at V and 2 bases at J, with 11 bases between. The CDR3 contains 14 residues. Germline assignment: CDR1 SGHRS and CDR2 YFSETQ. The CDR3 loop reads CASSPTGSTDTQYF. In DNA, the CDR3 is TGCGCCAGCAGCCCGACAGGTTCCACAGATACGCAGTATTTT.